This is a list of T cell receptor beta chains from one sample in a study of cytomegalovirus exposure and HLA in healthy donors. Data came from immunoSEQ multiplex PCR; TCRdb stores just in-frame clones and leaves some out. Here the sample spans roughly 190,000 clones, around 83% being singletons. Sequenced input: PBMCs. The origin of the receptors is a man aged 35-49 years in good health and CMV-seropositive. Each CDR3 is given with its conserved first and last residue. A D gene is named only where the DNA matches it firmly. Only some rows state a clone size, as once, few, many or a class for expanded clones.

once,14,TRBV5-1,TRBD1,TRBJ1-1,TGCGCCAGCAGCCCCGGGACAGCGAGCACTGAAGCTTTCTTT,CASSPGTASTEAFF
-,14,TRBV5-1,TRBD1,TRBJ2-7,TGCGCCAGCAGCTTGGGACAGGGGGCCAACGAGCAGTACTTC,CASSLGQGANEQYF
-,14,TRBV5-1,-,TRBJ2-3,TGCGCCAGCCACGCAGGGGTCCAAACAGATACGCAGTATTTT,CASHAGVQTDTQYF
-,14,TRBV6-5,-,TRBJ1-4,TGTGCCAGCAGTTCAGGGGCGCTTGATGAAAAACTGTTTTTT,CASSSGALDEKLFF
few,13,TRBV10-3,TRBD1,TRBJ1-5,TGTGCCAGGGCCGGGACAGGGGATCAGCCCCAGCATTTT,CARAGTGDQPQHF
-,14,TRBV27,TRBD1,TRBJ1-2,TGTGCCAGCAGTTTATACGGACAGGGTAAAGGCTACACCTTC,CASSLYGQGKGYTF
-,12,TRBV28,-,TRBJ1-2,TGTGCCGTACAGGGTTTTCCAGGTGGCTACACCTTC,CAVQGFPGGYTF
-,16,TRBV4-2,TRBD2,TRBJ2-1,TGTGCCAGCAGCCAAGAATTGCTAGCGGTATACAATGAGCAGTTCTTC,CASSQELLAVYNEQFF
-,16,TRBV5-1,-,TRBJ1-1,TGCGCCAGCAGCTTGTCCGATGCAGGGCGGAACACTGAAGCTTTCTTT,CASSLSDAGRNTEAFF
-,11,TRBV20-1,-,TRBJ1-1,TGCAGTGCTAGGGGAGCGTCAGAAGCTTTCTTT,CSARGASEAFF
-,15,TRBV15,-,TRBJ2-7,TGTGCCACCAGCGGTCAGGGACACCTAGAGTCCGAGCAGTACTTC,CATSGQGHLESEQYF
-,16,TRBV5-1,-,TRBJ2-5,TGCGCCAGCAGCTTGGACGGCAGGAGGTACCAAGAGACCCAGTACTTC,CASSLDGRRYQETQYF
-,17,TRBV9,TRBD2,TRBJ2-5,TGTGCCAGCAGCGTAGGGGGAGCGGGAGCGACGTACGAGACCCAGTACTTC,CASSVGGAGATYETQYF